The clone carrying this TCR beta chain is a singleton in its sample. This entry belongs to a study of control samples from healthy donors and cancer patients. Produced via immunoSEQ multiplex PCR; TCRdb's table is partial and in-frame only. The table shows 90,000 to 110,000 clones, with 90% occurring only once. The material sequenced was blood. This sequence originates from a human donor in good health. The donor label of this sample is uncertain.

CDR3 region: CASTPTGPGANVLTF. CDR3 nucleotides: TGCGCCAGCACTCCGACAGGTCCCGGGGCCAACGTCCTGACTTTC. V usage is TRBV10-2 and J usage is TRBJ2-6, with D perhaps matching TRBD1 (6 bases). V lost 7 bases to trimming and J lost 4 bases, with 14 bases between them. The CDR3 totals 15 residues. Germline CDR1 and CDR2: WSHSY and SAAADI.